The clone carrying this TCR beta chain was observed a handful of times. There were no patients who had received any treatment before thyroid surgery. This sample stems from a study of metastatic and nonmetastatic thyroid tumors. Across the study: A comparison of repertoires was made across blood and tumor or nodule tissue from malignant and benign thyroid patients.

In the study's own analysis: In papillary thyroid cancer, a distant-metastasis classifier was built using CDR3 differences across clinicopathological groups. MiXCR was used by TCRdb to re-call the PCR reads. TCRdb's processing, not the authors' own work, is the source of the V and J calls. The repertoire has fewer than 15,000 clones, approximately 30% of them found once; the top ten carry about 50%. The trim removed 6 bases at V and 4 bases at J, leaving 20 bases unmatched. The length of the CDR3 is 18 residues. Germline assignment: CDR1 MNHEY and CDR2 SVGEGT. The sequenced material came from tumor tissue. The receptor was isolated from a male donor with papillary thyroid cancer or a benign thyroid nodule (not recorded which). Some clones in this sample may be carry-over from other donors' samples. The chain couples TRBV6-2 or TRBV6-3 to TRBJ1-2, with 7 positions matching TRBD1. The CDR3 region is CASSGGQVGSYWSYGYTF. For the CDR3, the DNA is TGTGCCAGCAGCGGTGGACAGGTCGGCTCCTATTGGAGCTATGGCTACACCTTC.